This T cell receptor beta chain was found in a study of T cell repertoires in cytomegalovirus infection. Points from the study as a whole: Cumulative frequency of public TCR beta families picked out carriers of CMV plus the relevant HLA.

TCRdb reprocessed the reads with MiXCR, giving one entry per CDR3 protein. Of about 570,000 distinct CDR3 sequences listed, about 40% were seen once; the top ten hold 48%. A remark on this clonotype: Its antigen is undetermined.

V was shortened by 3 bases and J by 2 bases, with 11 bases between the two germline ends. This CDR3 has 15 amino acids. The starting material was cultured PBMCs, obtained from culture after CMV antigen stimulation. The chain combines TRBV12-3 or TRBV12-4 with TRBJ1-5; no clear D gene. This clonotype was obtained from a human donor in good health (CMV status not recorded). Some clones in this sample may be carry-over from other donors' samples. The CDR3 bases are TGTGCCAGCAGTTTTGGGGAGGACCGCAATCAGCCCCAGCATTTT. It is translated as CASSFGEDRNQPQHF.